The clone carrying this T cell receptor (beta chain) was detected many times. These data come from a study of breast tumors, draining lymph nodes, adjacent tissues. The lymph nodes were axillary draining lymph nodes from breast cancer patients. TCRdb independently ran MiXCR on the multiplex PCR reads; one entry per CDR3 protein. The data contain 80,000 to 130,000 distinct CDR3 sequences, 21% of them singletons. Germline CDR1 SGHAT, CDR2 FQNNGV. The germline V and J ends were trimmed by 2 bases and 3 bases, with 11 bases remaining between them. The CDR3 spans 14 residues. The source is a female donor with breast cancer. Some clones in this sample may be carry-over from other donors' samples. What was sequenced was axillary lymph node tissue. The chain combines TRBV11-2 with TRBJ2-7; D is perhaps TRBD1 (5 bases). The CDR3, as DNA: TGTGCCAGCAGCTTAACGGCAGGGTTCTACGAGCAGTACTTC. It specifies CASSLTAGFYEQYF.